Listed below are T cell receptor beta chains from one sample, sequenced in a study of T cell repertoires in cytomegalovirus infection. TCRdb re-analysed the reads in MiXCR, keeping a single row per CDR3 protein. The sample consists of 200,000 to 300,000 distinct CDR3 sequences, approximately 9.2% of them appearing once. Sequenced input: PBMCs. Every receptor here comes from a human donor in good health (CMV status not recorded). Some clones in this sample may be carry-over from other donors' samples. CDR3s include the opening cysteine and the closing phenylalanine or tryptophan. D genes are given only for firm matches. Clone size appears in some rows only: once, few, many, or a class for an expanded clone.

d_call	j_call	clone_size	v_call	cdr3_aa	cdr3_nt
TRBD1	TRBJ1-6	many	TRBV2	CASTLLRGHGSSYNSPLHF	TGTGCCAGCACCCTACTCAGGGGGCACGGAAGCTCCTATAATTCACCCCTCCACTTT
NA	TRBJ2-7	many	TRBV7-8	CASSFVGRGLSEQYF	TGTGCCAGCAGCTTTGTCGGCAGGGGACTTTCCGAGCAGTACTTC
TRBD1	TRBJ1-4	many	TRBV30	CAWIPAGTGGAGKLFF	TGTGCCTGGATTCCTGCCGGGACAGGGGGCGCGGGAAAACTGTTTTTT
TRBD1	TRBJ1-6	many	TRBV9	CASSAAGTGRDFHF	TGTGCCAGCAGCGCCGCCGGGACAGGGAGAGACTTCCACTTT
TRBD1	TRBJ1-2	many	TRBV7-2	CASSLAGGEGYTF	TGTGCCAGCAGCTTAGCAGGGGGCGAGGGCTACACCTTC
TRBD1	TRBJ2-5	few	TRBV7-2	CASSLLGTVQETQYF	TGTGCCAGCAGCTTATTGGGGACAGTCCAAGAGACCCAGTACTTC
NA	TRBJ1-1	many	TRBV5-6	CASSLDRLIQTNTEAFF	TGTGCCAGCAGCCTCGACAGGCTAATACAAACGAACACTGAAGCTTTCTTT
NA	TRBJ1-1	many	TRBV7-6	CASSAKGPNTEAFF	TGTGCCAGCAGCGCTAAGGGACCGAACACTGAAGCTTTCTTT
NA	TRBJ1-3	many	TRBV18	CASSPRETGNTIYF	TGTGCCAGCTCACCTCGGGAAACTGGAAACACCATATATTTT
TRBD2	TRBJ2-7	NA	TRBV20-1	CSARGPSGAKREQYF	TGCAGTGCTAGAGGACCTAGCGGGGCTAAGCGCGAGCAGTACTTC
NA	TRBJ1-1	few	TRBV12-3/TRBV12-4	CASSLLTTNTEAFF	TGTGCCAGCAGTTTACTTACTACGAACACTGAAGCTTTCTTT
TRBD1	TRBJ2-2	many	TRBV7-2	CASNPVDTRGGELFF	TGTGCCAGCAACCCTGTCGACACCAGGGGGGGGGAGCTGTTTTTT
TRBD1	TRBJ2-1	many	TRBV29-1	CSVAYRGQGARNEQFF	TGCAGCGTTGCATACAGGGGACAGGGGGCGCGCAATGAGCAGTTCTTC
TRBD2	TRBJ2-2	many	TRBV7-2	CASSGGLAGVTGELFF	TGTGCCAGCAGCGGCGGACTAGCGGGGGTCACCGGGGAGCTGTTTTTT
NA	TRBJ1-5	NA	TRBV19	CASSIRGERVSSNQPQHF	TGTGCCAGTAGTATAAGAGGGGAAAGGGTATCGAGCAATCAGCCCCAGCATTTT
NA	TRBJ2-7	many	TRBV7-2	CASSLVPDSYEQYF	TGTGCCAGCAGCTTAGTCCCGGACTCCTACGAGCAGTACTTC
NA	TRBJ2-7	many	TRBV11-2	CASSQRQDPRDEQYF	TGTGCCAGCAGTCAACGACAGGACCCTCGGGACGAGCAGTACTTC
TRBD2	TRBJ2-3	few	TRBV5-1	CASGGTTDTQYF	TGCGCAAGCGGGGGGACCACAGATACGCAGTATTTT
TRBD1	TRBJ2-7	many	TRBV6-1	CASSGTGTGDNEQYF	TGTGCCAGCAGTGGAACCGGGACAGGGGATAACGAGCAGTACTTC
NA	TRBJ2-7	few	TRBV7-2	CASSLGGVADEQYF	TGTGCCAGCAGCTTAGGGGGGGTTGCGGACGAGCAGTACTTC
NA	TRBJ2-7	many	TRBV11-3	CASSWPQGWGPYEQYF	TGTGCCAGCAGCTGGCCCCAGGGATGGGGTCCCTACGAGCAGTACTTC
NA	TRBJ2-3	NA	TRBV19	CASSIPGTSPDTQYF	TGTGCCAGTAGTATCCCTGGGACTTCCCCAGATACGCAGTATTTT
NA	TRBJ2-2	NA	TRBV27	CASSLLRQCDTGELFF	TGTGCCAGCAGTTTATTGCGCCAGTGCGACACCGGGGAGCTGTTTTTT
NA	TRBJ2-1	few	TRBV12-3/TRBV12-4	CASSPTGLNEQFF	TGTGCCAGCAGTCCAACAGGCCTCAATGAGCAGTTCTTC
NA	TRBJ2-7	few	TRBV7-9	CASSPSSGEQYF	TGTGCCAGCAGCCCTTCCTCGGGGGAGCAGTACTTC
NA	TRBJ2-3	many	TRBV7-6	CASSFSVAQGSGTDTQYF	TGTGCCAGCAGCTTCTCCGTCGCCCAGGGGTCGGGTACAGATACGCAGTATTTT
NA	TRBJ2-2	NA	TRBV19	CASRLFGDRPKNTGELFF	TGTGCCAGTAGGTTATTCGGAGACAGGCCTAAGAACACCGGGGAGCTGTTTTTT
NA	TRBJ2-5	NA	TRBV7-3	CASSLTGAGGETQYF	TGTGCCAGCAGCTTAACAGGAGCTGGGGGAGAGACCCAGTACTTC
TRBD2	TRBJ2-1	many	TRBV2	CASSPTLAGDNEQFF	TGTGCCAGCAGCCCAACGCTAGCGGGAGACAATGAGCAGTTCTTC
TRBD1	TRBJ1-1	many	TRBV11-2	CASSWRTGNTEAFF	TGTGCCAGCAGTTGGAGGACAGGGAACACTGAAGCTTTCTTT
NA	TRBJ2-5	many	TRBV12-3/TRBV12-4	CASSPLRRALKETQYF	TGTGCCAGCAGTCCCCTTAGAAGGGCTTTGAAAGAGACCCAGTACTTC
TRBD2	TRBJ2-1	NA	TRBV6-8	CASTATGGSYNEQFF	TGTGCCAGCACCGCTACGGGGGGCTCCTACAATGAGCAGTTCTTC
NA	TRBJ1-5	NA	TRBV18	CASSPSGTIGYQPQHF	TGTGCCAGCTCACCCTCTGGGACAATAGGATACCAGCCCCAGCATTTT
NA	TRBJ2-1	many	TRBV7-9	CASSPPGGRNNEQFF	TGTGCCAGCAGCCCCCCCGGGGGCAGAAACAATGAGCAGTTCTTC
NA	TRBJ2-3	many	TRBV28	CASTTLGGGQSTDTQYF	TGTGCCAGCACTACCTTGGGGGGGGGCCAAAGCACAGATACGCAGTATTTT
NA	TRBJ2-7	many	TRBV20-1	CSANQHNYEQYF	TGCAGTGCTAATCAACACAACTACGAGCAGTACTTC
TRBD2	TRBJ2-7	NA	TRBV7-8	CASSLGTLGLAATYEQYF	TGTGCCAGCAGCTTAGGGACCCTGGGACTAGCGGCAACCTACGAGCAGTACTTC
NA	TRBJ1-2	NA	TRBV20-1	CSAAPPGTASNYGYTF	TGCAGTGCTGCCCCCCCCGGGACGGCTTCTAACTATGGCTACACCTTC
TRBD2	TRBJ2-1	once	TRBV7-2	CASSSSRGARGEQFF	TGTGCCAGCAGTTCATCGCGGGGGGCCAGGGGAGAGCAGTTCTTC
NA	TRBJ2-7	many	TRBV5-1	CASSLTGAYEQYF	TGTGCCAGCAGCCTTACAGGAGCCTACGAGCAGTACTTC
TRBD1	TRBJ1-4	many	TRBV7-2	CASSFDRGRGEKLFF	TGTGCCAGCAGCTTCGACAGGGGGCGCGGTGAAAAACTGTTTTTT
NA	TRBJ2-7	many	TRBV7-2	CASSQAPGRGLEQYF	TGTGCCAGCAGCCAAGCCCCTGGAAGAGGTTTGGAGCAGTACTTC
TRBD2	TRBJ2-3	many	TRBV7-2	CASSRLAPRGTDTQYF	TGTGCCAGCAGCCGACTAGCGCCCCGAGGGACAGATACGCAGTATTTT
TRBD1	TRBJ2-7	few	TRBV10-3	CAAGTATYEQYF	TGTGCCGCCGGGACAGCCACCTACGAGCAGTACTTC
NA	TRBJ2-1	many	TRBV11-1	CASRQQVDKSSYNEQFF	TGTGCCAGCAGACAACAGGTTGACAAAAGCTCCTACAATGAGCAGTTCTTC